Each of the 25 T cell receptor beta chains below was sequenced from the same sample in a study of CD8+CD57+ T cells in acquired aplastic anemia. Genomic DNA constituted the template upon which TCR beta VDJ and CDR3 profiling was performed. TCRdb called the reads again in MiXCR, with one record for every CDR3 protein. The table lists fewer than 250,000 distinct CDR3 sequences, approximately 49% of them singletons. The specimen sequenced was sorted CD4+, CD8+, or CD8+CD57+ T cells (not recorded which) from PBMCs. The receptors were gathered from a human donor in good health, serving as a control.

The rearrangement uses TRBV20-1 and TRBJ1-2; unclear D gene. V lost 7 bases to trimming and J lost 3 bases, with 9 bases between them. In germline, CDR1 is DFQATT, CDR2 SNEGSKA (reference sequence). This CDR3 comprises 11 residues. The CDR3 region is CSVQADYGYTF. For the CDR3, the DNA is TGCAGTGTTCAGGCTGACTATGGCTACACCTTC.

The table lists this clonotype with many counts. The V call is TRBV20-1, the J call TRBJ2-7, with D possibly matching TRBD1 (5 bases). CDR1 is DFQATT, CDR2 SNEGSKA, per germline (reference sequence). The CDR3 is 14 amino acids. With 5 bases removed from V and 0 bases from J, the gap between germline ends came to 14 bases. The CDR3 DNA reads TGCAGTGCTCGCATTAGGGGCCGCTCCTACGAGCAGTACTTC. Its translation is CSARIRGRSYEQYF.

This chain links TRBV15 with TRBJ2-7; D might be TRBD2 (7 bases). Germline V gene data show CDR1 as LNHNV and CDR2 as YYDKDF (reference sequence). The CDR3 covers 13 residues. Trimming left V 5 bases short and J 6 bases short, with 14 bases between. The chain's CDR3 is CATSWGGQLEQYF. CDR3 nucleotide sequence: TGTGCCACCAGCTGGGGGGGCCAGCTCGAGCAGTACTTC.

In this sample, this clonotype turned up many times. This chain links TRBV4-2 with TRBJ2-7; D uncertain. V was cut by 0 bases and J by 3 bases, with 9 bases left in between. The CDR3 loop spans 14 amino acids. Germline CDR1 and CDR2: LGHNA and YNFKEQ. The CDR3 sequence: CASSQEKELYEQYF. DNA of the CDR3: TGTGCCAGCAGCCAAGAAAAGGAACTCTACGAGCAGTACTTC.

This sequence joins TRBV7-9 and TRBJ2-3; a weak D match, TRBD2 (6 bases). This CDR3 spans 14 amino acids. Trimming took off 5 bases at V and 5 bases at J, with 14 bases between the two ends. CDR1 is SEHNR and CDR2 is FQNEAQ in the germline V gene (reference sequence). The CDR3 sequence: CASSPRGNLDTQYF. DNA of the CDR3: TGTGCCAGCAGCCCCCGGGGGAATCTAGATACGCAGTATTTT.

V gene TRBV24-1 combines with J gene TRBJ1-2; D is ambiguous. Germline values: CDR1 KGHDR, CDR2 SFDVKD. The CDR3 length is 14 residues. V lost 2 bases and J 5 bases, leaving 11 bases between the germline ends. The DNA of the CDR3 is TGTGCCACCAGTGATTCCGGTCTACCTTATGGCTACACCTTC. Translated, it gives CATSDSGLPYGYTF.

V usage is TRBV2 and J usage is TRBJ1-3, with a possible D match to TRBD1 (5 bases). The CDR3 contains 14 residues. Trimming left V 6 bases short and J 0 bases short, with 9 bases between. Germline V gene data show CDR1 as SNHLY and CDR2 as FYNNEI. The CDR3: CASSGTLSGNTIYF. The CDR3 DNA reads as TGTGCCAGCAGCGGGACCCTCTCTGGAAACACCATATATTTT.

This chain uses TRBV5-6 with TRBJ1-2; tentatively, D is TRBD1 (5 bases). In germline, CDR1 is SGHDT, CDR2 YYEEEE. The CDR3 totals 14 residues. Trimming left V 4 bases short and J 4 bases short, with 14 bases between. CDR3 amino acids: CASSRDRFSYGYTF. CDR3 bases: TGTGCCAGCAGCAGGGACCGATTTTCCTATGGCTACACCTTC. Drawing the rest from reference TRBV5-6 and TRBJ1-2, the complete variable domain is DAGVTQSPTHLIKTRGQQVTLRCSPKSGHDTVSWYQQALGQGPQFIFQYYEEEERQRGNFPDRFSGHQFPNYSSELNVNALLLGDSALYLCASSRDRFSYGYTFGSGTRLTVV.

The chain uses TRBV5-6 and TRBJ2-3, with TRBD2 matching over 12 bases. Germline-derived CDR1 and CDR2 are SGHDT and YYEEEE. J was trimmed by 3 bases and V by 0 bases; bases with no gene match: 5. The CDR3 has 17 residues. Written as DNA, the CDR3 is TGTGCCAGCAGCTTGGTAGCTAGCGGGGGGGCGACAGATACGCAGTATTTT. It codes for CASSLVASGGATDTQYF.

With regard to this clonotype: A junction boundary mismatches the germline segment, possibly from a read error. The gene calls are TRBV10-1 and TRBJ1-5; TRBD1 agrees at 11 bases. This CDR3 is built from 16 residues. In germline, CDR1 is WNHNN, CDR2 SYGVQD (reference sequence). Here the CDR3 reads CASSPRTGGRNQPQHF. The CDR3 nucleotides are TGTGCCAGCAGTCCCCGGACAGGGGGCAGAAATCAGCCCCAGCATTTT.

The chain combines TRBV2 with TRBJ2-3, with 11 bases fitting TRBD2. This CDR3 has 16 amino acids. CDR1 and CDR2 from the germline V gene are SNHLY and FYNNEI. The V segment lost 1 base and the J segment 1 base; nucleotides outside the gene matches: 1. The CDR3 sequence: CASSEELAGGTDTQYF. CDR3 nucleotides: TGTGCCAGCAGTGAAGAACTAGCGGGGGGCACAGATACGCAGTATTTT.

The gene calls are TRBV7-2 and TRBJ1-6; tentative D call: TRBD1 (5 bases). Germline V lookup: CDR1 SGHTA, CDR2 FQGNSA. V was pared by 9 bases and J by 7 bases, with 16 bases between. This CDR3 contains 14 residues. CDR3 sequence (DNA): TGTGCCAGTAGTCGCCCAGGGAGCAATTCACCCCTCCACTTT. It translates to CASSRPGSNSPLHF.

CDR3 loop: CASSEPGTGGAGANVLTF. DNA of the CDR3: TGTGCCAGCAGTGAACCGGGGACAGGGGGAGCTGGGGCCAACGTCCTGACTTTC. This chain uses TRBV25-1 with TRBJ2-6; 11 bases agree with TRBD1. With 2 bases clipped from V and 2 bases from J, the junction kept 5 bases outside the gene matches. The CDR3 sequence is 18 residues long. Germline CDR1 reads MGHDK; CDR2 reads SYGVNS.

This clonotype was recorded at least ten times. The chain combines TRBV11-1 with TRBJ2-1; maybe TRBD2 (6 bases). Trimming shortened V by 6 bases and J by 4 bases, and 19 bases separated the two germline ends. Germline CDR1 SGHAT, CDR2 FQDESV (reference sequence). The CDR3 spans 16 residues. The CDR3 sequence: CASSPFRDSLYNEQFF. CDR3 in DNA: TGTGCCAGCAGTCCCTTCCGGGACTCCTTGTACAATGAGCAGTTCTTC.

The genes are TRBV7-2 and TRBJ2-7; D may be TRBD2 (6 bases). Trimming removed 7 bases at V and 2 bases at J, with 18 bases between. The CDR3 length is 15 residues. Per germline, CDR1 SGHTA and CDR2 FQGNSA. The DNA of the CDR3 is TGTGCCAGCAAGGACCTGGGCGGGGTTACCTACGAGCAGTACTTC. This sequence encodes CASKDLGGVTYEQYF. Based on the CDR3 plus reference TRBV7-2 and TRBJ2-7, the full variable domain is GAGVSQSPSNKVTEKGKDVELRCDPISGHTALYWYRQSLGQGLEFLIYFQGNSAPDKSGLPSDRFSAERTGGSVSTLTIQRTQQEDSAVYLCASKDLGGVTYEQYFGPGTRLTVT.

The chain combines TRBV18 with TRBJ1-6, with 12 bases identical to TRBD1. The CDR3 is 15 residues long. Per the germline V gene, CDR1 is KGHSH and CDR2 is LQKENI. The junction had 3 bases not matched to a gene; V was cut back by 3 bases and J by 9 bases. The CDR3 nucleotides read TGTGCCAGCTCACCCGGGACAGGGGGCATTTCACCCCTCCACTTT. Residues: CASSPGTGGISPLHF.

V is TRBV25-1 and J is TRBJ1-4, with D unclear. This CDR3 is 13 amino acids long. CDR1 is MGHDK, CDR2 SYGVNS, per germline. Trimming cost V 8 bases and J 7 bases, with 14 bases left between them. CDR3 amino acids: CASLPASAEKLFF. CDR3 bases: TGTGCCAGCCTGCCCGCGTCCGCTGAAAAACTGTTTTTT.

The rearrangement links TRBV2 to TRBJ2-1, with D perhaps given as TRBD1 or TRBD2 (5 bases each). Germline CDR1 SNHLY, CDR2 FYNNEI. V was clipped by 6 bases and J by 2 bases, with 20 bases between them. The CDR3 is 17 residues long. The CDR3 DNA reads TGTGCCAGCAGCCCTTACGTGGGGGAAAACGCCTACAATGAGCAGTTCTTC. It codes for CASSPYVGENAYNEQFF. Looking up the rest from reference TRBV2 and TRBJ2-1 gives the full variable domain: EPEVTQTPSHQVTQMGQEVILRCVPISNHLYFYWYRQILGQKVEFLVSFYNNEISEKSEIFDDQFSVERPDGSNFTLKIRSTKLEDSAMYFCASSPYVGENAYNEQFFGPGTRLTVL.

This chain links TRBV19 with TRBJ2-2, with 10 positions matching TRBD1. CDR3 length equals 13 residues. The V and J ends lost 10 bases and 7 bases, in that order; junction bases with no gene match: 6. Germline CDR1 and CDR2: LNHDA and SQIVND (reference sequence). The CDR3 loop reads CATRDRGFGELFF. CDR3 nucleotide sequence: TGTGCCACCCGGGACAGGGGTTTCGGGGAGCTGTTTTTT.

This chain links TRBV7-2 with TRBJ1-1; TRBD1 matches at 7 bases. V dropped 5 bases and J dropped 7; count of bases not matched to a gene: 4. The V gene's germline CDR1 is SGHTA and CDR2 FQGNSA. This CDR3 region has 12 residues. Here the CDR3 reads CASSRTGDEAFF. The CDR3 DNA sequence: TGTGCCAGCAGCCGAACAGGGGATGAAGCTTTCTTT.

A word on this clonotype: It may be a read error: a sequence one base away is much more abundant. The chain couples TRBV4-2 to TRBJ2-1, with 16 bases lining up with TRBD2. This CDR3 has 16 residues. Germline CDR1 reads LGHNA; CDR2 reads YNFKEQ. V lost 3 bases, J lost 12 bases, and 8 bases stayed unmatched. DNA for the CDR3: TGTGCCAGCAGCCAGGGGACTAGCGGGGGGGCCGGTGGGCAGTTCTTC. This codes for CASSQGTSGGAGGQFF.

The V call is TRBV5-4, the J call TRBJ1-1, with D possibly TRBD1 on 6 matching bases. In germline, CDR1 is SGHNT, CDR2 YYREEE (reference sequence). V was clipped by 4 bases and J by 5 bases, with 15 bases between them. The CDR3 consists of 14 residues. The CDR3 DNA sequence: TGTGCCAGCAGCACTCAACAGGGAGGGACTGAAGCTTTCTTT. Its protein is CASSTQQGGTEAFF.

This clonotype was recorded a few times. One end of the junction fails to match germline, which may point to a read error. V gene TRBV5-1 combines with J gene TRBJ2-7; D may correspond to TRBD1 or TRBD2 (5 bases each). Germline lookup yields CDR1 SGHRS and CDR2 YFSETQ. The CDR3 covers 14 residues. CDR3 nucleotides: TGTGCCAGCAGCTGGGGGACCCGATCCTCCGAGCAGTACTTC. The encoded protein is CASSWGTRSSEQYF.

Ten or more counts support this clonotype. The chain joins TRBV7-2 to TRBJ1-2, with D perhaps TRBD1 (6 bases). The V end lost 0 bases, the J end lost 0 bases, and 14 bases lay between the germline ends. Germline values: CDR1 SGHTA, CDR2 FQGNSA. The CDR3 has 17 amino acids. CDR3 protein: CASSLAISTGANYGYTF. As DNA, the CDR3 is TGTGCCAGCAGCTTAGCTATCTCGACAGGAGCTAACTATGGCTACACCTTC. The full variable domain, its missing parts supplied by reference TRBV7-2 and TRBJ1-2, is GAGVSQSPSNKVTEKGKDVELRCDPISGHTALYWYRQSLGQGLEFLIYFQGNSAPDKSGLPSDRFSAERTGGSVSTLTIQRTQQEDSAVYLCASSLAISTGANYGYTFGSGTRLTVV.

The sample holds a few counts of this clonotype. CDR3 sequence (DNA): TGTGCCAGCAGCTCATCACAGGGGTTCTCCTACGAGCAGTACTTC. It is translated as CASSSSQGFSYEQYF. This chain uses TRBV7-2 with TRBJ2-7; TRBD1 agrees at 7 bases. This CDR3 has 15 residues. Per the germline V gene, CDR1 is SGHTA and CDR2 is FQGNSA. Unmatched junction bases numbered 6, after V lost 4 bases and J lost 0 bases.